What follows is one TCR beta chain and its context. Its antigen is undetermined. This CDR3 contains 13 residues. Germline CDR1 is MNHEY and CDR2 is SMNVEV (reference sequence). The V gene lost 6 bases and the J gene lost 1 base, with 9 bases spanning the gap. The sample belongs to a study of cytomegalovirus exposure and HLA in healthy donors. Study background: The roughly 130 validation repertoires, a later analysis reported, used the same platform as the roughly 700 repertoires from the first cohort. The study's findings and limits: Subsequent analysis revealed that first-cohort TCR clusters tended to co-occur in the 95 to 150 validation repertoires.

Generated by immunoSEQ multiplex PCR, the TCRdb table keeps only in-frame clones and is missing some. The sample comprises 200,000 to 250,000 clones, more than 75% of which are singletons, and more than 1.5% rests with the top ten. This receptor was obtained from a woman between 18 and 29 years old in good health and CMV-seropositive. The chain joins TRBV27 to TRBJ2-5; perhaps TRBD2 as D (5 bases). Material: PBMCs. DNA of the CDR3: TGTGCCAGCAGGGGAGTAGGCCAAGAGACCCAGTACTTC. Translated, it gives CASRGVGQETQYF.